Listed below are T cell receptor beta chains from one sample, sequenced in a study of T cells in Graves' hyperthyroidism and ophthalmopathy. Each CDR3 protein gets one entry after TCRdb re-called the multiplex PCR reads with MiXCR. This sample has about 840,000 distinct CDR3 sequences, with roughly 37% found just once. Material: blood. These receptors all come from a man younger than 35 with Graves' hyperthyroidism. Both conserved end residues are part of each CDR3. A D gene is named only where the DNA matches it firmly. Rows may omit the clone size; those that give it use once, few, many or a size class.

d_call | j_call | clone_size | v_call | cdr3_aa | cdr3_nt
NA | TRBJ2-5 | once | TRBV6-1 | CASSEIGQGGGGQETKYF | TGTGCCAGCAGTGAAATTGGACAGGGTGGGGGGGGCCAAGAGACCAAGTACTTC
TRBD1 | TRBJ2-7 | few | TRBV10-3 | CATGTGEALLGEQYF | TGTGCCACCGGGACAGGGGAGGCCCTCTTGGGTGAGCAGTACTTC
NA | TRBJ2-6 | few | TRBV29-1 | CSVDVGRANVLTF | TGCAGCGTTGATGTGGGCAGGGCCAACGTCCTGACTTTC
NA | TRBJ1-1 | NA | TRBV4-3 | CASSQVYSDLNTEAFF | TGCGCCAGCAGCCAAGTTTACTCGGACCTGAACACTGAAGCTTTCTTT
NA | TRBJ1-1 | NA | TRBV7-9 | CASSLIGDSTEAFF | TGTGCCAGCAGCTTAATAGGGGACTCCACTGAAGCTTTCTTT
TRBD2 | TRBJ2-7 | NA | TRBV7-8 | CASSFEAGGPHEQYF | TGTGCCAGCAGCTTTGAAGCGGGAGGGCCCCACGAGCAGTACTTC
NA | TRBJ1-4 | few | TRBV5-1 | CASKKGQHPTNEKLFF | TGCGCCAGCAAAAAGGGGCAGCACCCAACTAATGAAAAACTGTTTTTT
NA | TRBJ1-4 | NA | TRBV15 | CATRPGEWDEKLFF | TGTGCCACCCGCCCAGGGGAGTGGGATGAAAAACTGTTTTTT
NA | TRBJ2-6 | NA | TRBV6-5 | CASSLLSGRANVLTF | TGTGCCAGCAGTTTACTCTCTGGCAGGGCCAACGTCCTGACTTTC
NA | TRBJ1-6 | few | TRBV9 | CASSVEPGGGNSPLHF | TGTGCCAGCAGCGTAGAGCCCGGGGGGGGTAATTCACCCCTCCACTTT
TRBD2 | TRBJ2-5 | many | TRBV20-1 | CSARDWAGGPETQYF | TGCAGTGCTAGAGATTGGGCGGGAGGGCCGGAGACCCAGTACTTC
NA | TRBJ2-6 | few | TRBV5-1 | CASSSDTFSGANVLTF | TGCGCCAGCAGCTCCGACACTTTCTCTGGGGCCAACGTCCTGACTTTC
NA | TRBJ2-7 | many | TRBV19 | CASRRREQYEQYF | TGTGCCAGTAGACGGAGGGAGCAATACGAGCAGTACTTC
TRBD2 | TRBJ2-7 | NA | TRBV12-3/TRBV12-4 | CASTAGLASSYEQYF | TGTGCCAGCACCGCGGGACTAGCAAGCTCCTACGAGCAGTACTTC
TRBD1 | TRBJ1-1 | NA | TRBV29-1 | CSVEGNQGDTEAFF | TGCAGCGTTGAAGGTAACCAGGGGGACACTGAAGCTTTCTTT
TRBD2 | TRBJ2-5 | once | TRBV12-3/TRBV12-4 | CASSSYPGGGAGETQYF | TGTGCCAGCAGTTCTTATCCGGGAGGGGGGGCCGGGGAGACCCAGTACTTC
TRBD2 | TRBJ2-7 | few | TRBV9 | CASSGTLAGENEQYF | TGTGCCAGCAGCGGAACACTAGCGGGAGAGAACGAGCAGTACTTC
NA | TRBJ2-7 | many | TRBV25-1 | CASSESGVIAYEQYF | TGTGCCAGCAGTGAATCGGGGGTAATAGCCTACGAGCAGTACTTC
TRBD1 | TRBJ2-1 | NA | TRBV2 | CASSVGTGDEQFF | TGTGCCAGCAGTGTCGGGACAGGGGATGAGCAGTTCTTC
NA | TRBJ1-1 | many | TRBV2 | CASSEEGGFTEAFF | TGTGCCAGCAGTGAAGAAGGGGGGTTCACTGAAGCTTTCTTT
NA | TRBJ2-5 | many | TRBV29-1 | CSAKPNQETQYF | TGCAGCGCCAAACCCAACCAAGAGACCCAGTACTTC
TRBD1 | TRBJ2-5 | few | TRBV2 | CASSPRGTGTETQYF | TGTGCCAGCAGCCCTAGAGGGACAGGGACGGAGACCCAGTACTTC
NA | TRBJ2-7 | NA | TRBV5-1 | CASSVGGVLGSEQYF | TGTGCCAGCAGCGTAGGGGGGGTCTTGGGGAGCGAGCAGTACTTC
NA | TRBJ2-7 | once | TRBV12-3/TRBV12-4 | CASSGGTVMNYEQYF | TGTGCCAGCAGTGGGGGGACAGTGATGAACTACGAGCAGTACTTC
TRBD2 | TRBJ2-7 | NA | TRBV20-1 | CSATPRPRSPALADEQYF | TGCAGTGCTACTCCCCGCCCAAGGTCCCCTGCACTAGCGGATGAGCAGTACTTC
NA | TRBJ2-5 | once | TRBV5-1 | CASSLEAVETQYF | TGCGCCAGCAGCTTGGAGGCGGTAGAGACCCAGTACTTC
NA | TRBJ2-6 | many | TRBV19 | CASTPTSAGANVLTF | TGTGCCAGTACCCCAACCTCGGCCGGGGCCAACGTCCTGACTTTC
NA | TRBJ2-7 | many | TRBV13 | CASSLTRNYEQYF | TGTGCCAGCAGCTTAACCAGGAACTACGAGCAGTACTTC
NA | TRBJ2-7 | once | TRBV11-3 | CASSLKPGPTSYKQYF | TGTGCCAGCAGCCTAAAACCTGGGCCTACTTCCTACAAGCAGTACTTC
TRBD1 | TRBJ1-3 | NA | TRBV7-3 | CASSPSDRGITIYF | TGTGCCAGCAGCCCTAGTGACAGGGGGATCACCATATATTTT
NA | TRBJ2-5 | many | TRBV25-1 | CASSEREQGQETQYF | TGTGCCAGCAGTGAAAGAGAGCAGGGTCAAGAGACCCAGTACTTC
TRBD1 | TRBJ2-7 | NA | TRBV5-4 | CASSLESGGLYEQYF | TGTGCCAGCAGCTTGGAGTCAGGGGGCCTGTACGAGCAGTACTTC
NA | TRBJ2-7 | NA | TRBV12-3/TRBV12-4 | CASSLDGHPYEQYF | TGTGCCAGCAGTTTGGACGGCCACCCCTACGAGCAGTACTTC
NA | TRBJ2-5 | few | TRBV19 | CASSTGYSETQYF | TGTGCCAGTAGTACAGGGTACTCAGAGACCCAGTACTTC
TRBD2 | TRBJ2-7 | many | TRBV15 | CATSSSGTSSYEQYF | TGTGCCACCAGCAGTTCCGGGACTAGCAGCTACGAGCAGTACTTC
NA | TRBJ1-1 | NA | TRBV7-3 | CASSSPYPGGTEAFF | TGTGCCAGCAGCTCGCCATATCCGGGGGGCACTGAAGCTTTCTTT
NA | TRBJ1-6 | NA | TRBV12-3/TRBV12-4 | CASSLTSNNSPLHF | TGTGCCAGCAGCCTGACGAGTAATAATTCACCCCTCCACTTT
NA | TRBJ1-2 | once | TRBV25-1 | CASREGSTSYGYTF | TGTGCCAGCAGGGAGGGTTCGACAAGTTATGGCTACACCTTC
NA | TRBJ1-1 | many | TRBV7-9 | CASSLSNTEAFF | TGTGCCAGCAGCTTATCGAACACTGAAGCTTTCTTT
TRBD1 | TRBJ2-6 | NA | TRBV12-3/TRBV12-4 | CASSFGTEILSGANVLTF | TGTGCTAGTTCCTTTGGGACAGAGATCCTCTCTGGGGCCAACGTCCTGACTTTC
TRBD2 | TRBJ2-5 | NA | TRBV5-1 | CASSSFLAGGVETQYF | TGCGCCAGCAGCTCCTTTCTAGCGGGGGGTGTTGAGACCCAGTACTTC
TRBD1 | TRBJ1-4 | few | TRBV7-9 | CASSSDRANEKLFF | TGTGCCAGCAGTTCCGACAGGGCCAATGAAAAACTGTTTTTT
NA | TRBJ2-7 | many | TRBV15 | CATSTPAWGYEQYF | TGTGCCACCAGCACTCCTGCCTGGGGCTACGAGCAGTACTTC
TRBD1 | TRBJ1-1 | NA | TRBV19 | CASSTPGQGAVGAFF | TGTGCCAGTAGTACCCCGGGACAGGGGGCAGTCGGAGCTTTCTTT
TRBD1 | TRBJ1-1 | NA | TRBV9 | CASSGGDRPNTEAFF | TGTGCCAGCAGCGGGGGGGACAGGCCGAACACTGAAGCTTTCTTT